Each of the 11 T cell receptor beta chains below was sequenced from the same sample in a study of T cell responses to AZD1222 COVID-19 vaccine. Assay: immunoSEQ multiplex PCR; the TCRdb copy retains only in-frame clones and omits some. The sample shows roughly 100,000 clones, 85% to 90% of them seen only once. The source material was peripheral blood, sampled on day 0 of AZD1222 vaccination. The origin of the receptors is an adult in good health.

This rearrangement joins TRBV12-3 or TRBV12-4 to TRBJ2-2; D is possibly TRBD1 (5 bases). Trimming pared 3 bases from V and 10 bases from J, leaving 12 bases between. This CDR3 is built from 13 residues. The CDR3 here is CASSLIGQLELFF. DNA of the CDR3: TGTGCCAGCAGTTTGATCGGACAACTGGAGCTGTTTTTT.

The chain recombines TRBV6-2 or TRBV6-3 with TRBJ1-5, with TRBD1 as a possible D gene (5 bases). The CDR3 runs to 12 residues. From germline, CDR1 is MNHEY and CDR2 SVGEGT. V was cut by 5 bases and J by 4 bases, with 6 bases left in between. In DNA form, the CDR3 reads TGTGCCAGCAGTGAGGGGAATCAGCCCCAGCATTTT. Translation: CASSEGNQPQHF.

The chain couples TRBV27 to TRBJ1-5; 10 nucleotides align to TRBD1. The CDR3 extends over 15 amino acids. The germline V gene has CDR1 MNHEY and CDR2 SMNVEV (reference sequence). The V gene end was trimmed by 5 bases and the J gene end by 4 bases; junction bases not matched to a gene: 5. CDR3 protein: CASSPGTGANQPQHF. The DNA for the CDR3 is TGTGCCAGCAGTCCCGGGACAGGGGCTAATCAGCCCCAGCATTTT.

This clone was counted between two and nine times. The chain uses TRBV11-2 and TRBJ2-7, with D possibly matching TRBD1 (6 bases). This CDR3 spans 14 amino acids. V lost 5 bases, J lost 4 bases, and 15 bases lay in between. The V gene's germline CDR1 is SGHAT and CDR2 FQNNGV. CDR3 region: CASSQVAGVYEQYF. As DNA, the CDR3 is TGTGCCAGCAGCCAAGTGGCAGGGGTTTACGAGCAGTACTTC.

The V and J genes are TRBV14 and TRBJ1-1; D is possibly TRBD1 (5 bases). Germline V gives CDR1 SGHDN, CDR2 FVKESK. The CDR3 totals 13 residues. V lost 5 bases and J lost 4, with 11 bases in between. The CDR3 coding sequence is TGTGCCAGCAGCACGGGGGGTGCCACTGAAGCTTTCTTT. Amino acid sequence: CASSTGGATEAFF. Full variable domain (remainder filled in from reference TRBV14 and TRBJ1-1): EAGVTQFPSHSVIEKGQTVTLRCDPISGHDNLYWYRRVMGKEIKFLLHFVKESKQDESGMPNNRFLAERTGGTYSTLKVQPAELEDSGVYFCASSTGGATEAFFGQGTRLTVV.

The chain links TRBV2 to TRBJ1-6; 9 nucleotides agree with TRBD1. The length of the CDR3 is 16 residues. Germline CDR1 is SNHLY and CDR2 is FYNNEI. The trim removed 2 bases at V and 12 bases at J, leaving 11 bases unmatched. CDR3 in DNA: TGTGCCAGCAGTGAAAGTGGGACAGGGCTGGGGGAACCCCTCCACTTT. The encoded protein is CASSESGTGLGEPLHF.

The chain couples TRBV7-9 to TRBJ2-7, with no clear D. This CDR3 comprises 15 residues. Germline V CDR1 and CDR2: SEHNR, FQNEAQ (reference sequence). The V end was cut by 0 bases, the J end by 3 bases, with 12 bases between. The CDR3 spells CASSLAGGWDYEQYF. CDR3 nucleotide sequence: TGTGCCAGCAGCTTAGCGGGTGGCTGGGACTACGAGCAGTACTTC.

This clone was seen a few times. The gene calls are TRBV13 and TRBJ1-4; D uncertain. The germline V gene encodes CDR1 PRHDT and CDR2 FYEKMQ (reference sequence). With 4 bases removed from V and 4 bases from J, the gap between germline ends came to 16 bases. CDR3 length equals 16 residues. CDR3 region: CASSSTRFSSNEKLFF. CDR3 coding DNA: TGTGCCAGCAGCTCCACCCGATTTAGCAGTAATGAAAAACTGTTTTTT.

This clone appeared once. CDR3 nucleotides: TGTGCCAGCAGCCCTCGACGGGAACTTAATCAGCCCCAGCATTTT. Amino acids: CASSPRRELNQPQHF. V usage is TRBV14 and J usage is TRBJ1-5; D is uncertain. The ends were cut back, 4 bases at V and 4 bases at J, with 14 bases in the middle. This CDR3 is 15 amino acids long. Germline V gene data show CDR1 as SGHDN and CDR2 as FVKESK.

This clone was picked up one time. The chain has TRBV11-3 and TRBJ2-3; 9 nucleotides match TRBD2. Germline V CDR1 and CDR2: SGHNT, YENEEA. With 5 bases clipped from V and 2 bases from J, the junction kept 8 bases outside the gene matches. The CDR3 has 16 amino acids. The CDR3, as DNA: TGTGCCAGCAGCCCGAGCGGGGGGACTTTCACAGATACGCAGTATTTT. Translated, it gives CASSPSGGTFTDTQYF.

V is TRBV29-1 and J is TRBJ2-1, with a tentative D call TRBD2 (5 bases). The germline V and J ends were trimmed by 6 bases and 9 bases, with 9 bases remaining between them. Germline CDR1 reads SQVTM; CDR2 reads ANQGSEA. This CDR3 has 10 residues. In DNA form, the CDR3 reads TGCAGCGTCCAGACTACTGAGCAGTTCTTC. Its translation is CSVQTTEQFF.